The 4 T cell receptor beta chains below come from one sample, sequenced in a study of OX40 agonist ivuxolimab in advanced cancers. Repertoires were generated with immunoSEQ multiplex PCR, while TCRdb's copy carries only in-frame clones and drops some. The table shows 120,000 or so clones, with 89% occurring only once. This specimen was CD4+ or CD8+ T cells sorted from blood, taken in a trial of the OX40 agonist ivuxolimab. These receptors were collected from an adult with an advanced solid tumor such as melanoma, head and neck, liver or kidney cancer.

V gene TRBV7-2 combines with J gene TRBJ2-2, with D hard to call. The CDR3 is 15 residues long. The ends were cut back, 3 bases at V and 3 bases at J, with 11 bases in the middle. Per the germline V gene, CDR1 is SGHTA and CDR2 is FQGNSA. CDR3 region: CASSLPTSYTGELFF. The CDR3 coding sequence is TGTGCCAGCAGCTTGCCGACGAGTTACACCGGGGAGCTGTTTTTT.

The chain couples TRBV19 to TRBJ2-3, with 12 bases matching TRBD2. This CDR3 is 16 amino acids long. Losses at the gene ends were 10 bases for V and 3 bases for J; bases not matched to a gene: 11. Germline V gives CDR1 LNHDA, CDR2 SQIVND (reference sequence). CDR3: CATTSLAGGPTDTQYF. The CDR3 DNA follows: TGTGCCACCACGTCTCTAGCGGGGGGGCCTACAGATACGCAGTATTTT.

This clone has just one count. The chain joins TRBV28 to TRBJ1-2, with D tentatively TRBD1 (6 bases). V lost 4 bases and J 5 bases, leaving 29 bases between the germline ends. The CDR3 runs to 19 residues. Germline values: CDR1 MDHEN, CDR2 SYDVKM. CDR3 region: CASSSRILDRNGRRYGYTF. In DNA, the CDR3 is TGTGCCAGCAGTTCCAGAATATTAGACAGGAATGGGCGTCGGTATGGCTACACCTTC.

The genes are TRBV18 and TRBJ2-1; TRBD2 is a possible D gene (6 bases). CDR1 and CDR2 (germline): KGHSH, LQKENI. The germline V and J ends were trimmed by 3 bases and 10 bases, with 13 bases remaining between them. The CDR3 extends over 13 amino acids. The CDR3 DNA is TGTGCCAGCTCACCTCTTGGGCGGGACGAGCAGTTCTTC. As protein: CASSPLGRDEQFF.